This T cell receptor beta chain came from a study of T cell repertoires in cytomegalovirus infection. Overall study context: Public TCR beta signature analysis indicated the presence of both CMV infection and matching HLA type. General study points: The cumulative frequency of public TCR beta families distinguished individuals who carried CMV together with the relevant HLA.

This clonotype has more than one count but fewer than ten. Its antigen remains unknown. TCRdb reprocessed the reads via MiXCR and lists one record per CDR3 protein. The table has more than 250,000 distinct CDR3 sequences, roughly an eighth seen once. CDR3 length: 14 residues. Trimming shortened V by 5 bases and J by 0 bases, and 7 bases separated the two germline ends. In germline, CDR1 is LNHDA, CDR2 SQIVND (reference sequence). Specimen: PBMCs. This TCR was sampled from a human donor in good health (CMV status not recorded). Some clones in this sample may be carry-over from other donors' samples. The V call is TRBV19, the J call TRBJ1-4, with D hard to call. CDR3 in DNA: TGTGCCAGTAGTGACCCGGCAACTAATGAAAAACTGTTTTTT. Its translation is CASSDPATNEKLFF.